This paragraph reports one T cell receptor beta chain. A single record per CDR3 protein comes from TCRdb applying MiXCR to the RT-PCR reads. The table shows 65,000 to 80,000 distinct CDR3 sequences, with 26% occurring only once. These data come from a study of patients and donors after allogeneic stem cell transplantation. V lost 1 base to trimming and J lost 4 bases, with 14 bases between them. CDR3 size: 16 residues. In germline, CDR1 is SGHTA, CDR2 FQGTGA. This sequence joins TRBV7-3 and TRBJ2-1, with D uncertain. The sequencing input was blood, either unsorted or a sorted T cell fraction (not recorded which). The TCR sequence derives from a human donor who was either an allogeneic HSCT recipient or a stem cell or donor lymphocyte infusion donor (not recorded which). It is not recorded whose cells these are; they may come from a transplant donor. The CDR3 nucleotides read TGTGCCAGCAGCTTAATTTACCGGGCCCCGTACAATGAGCAGTTCTTC. Its translation: CASSLIYRAPYNEQFF.